One T cell receptor (beta chain) is described in this entry. Germline V gene data show CDR1 as LGHNA and CDR2 as YSLEER. The ends were cut back, 3 bases at V and 6 bases at J, with 17 bases in the middle. CDR3 size: 16 residues. The data were taken from a study of shared clonotypes between healthy human individuals. Among the donors, all were Caucasian adults who lived in Nashville, Tennessee. Only in-frame clones appear in the TCRdb table, and some are missing; sequencing was by immunoSEQ multiplex PCR. The profile covers nearly 1,000,000 clones, with over 60% appearing a single time and approximately 1.5% taken by the ten largest.

The TCR comes from a young man in good health. This chain connects TRBV4-3 to TRBJ1-4, with a weak D call TRBD1 (5 bases). Sequencing was carried out using memory CD4+ T cells sorted from blood. Subset noted: CD45RA-negative fraction. In nucleotides, the CDR3 is TGCGCCAGCAGCCAGGGGTCGTTGGCAGGGTATGAAAAACTGTTTTTT. Its protein is CASSQGSLAGYEKLFF.